This T cell receptor beta chain was sequenced for a study of response to subunit inactivated influenza vaccine (dated by TCRdb to between 2018 and 2020). For the study in its entirety: The study used deep quantitative T cell receptor repertoire profiling to track responses to a trivalent subunit inactivated influenza vaccine. What the research found in general, with its limitations: The authors suggested that each seasonal influenza vaccination may recruit only a limited number of new T cells.

The CDR3 holds 13 amino acids from the cysteine to the phenylalanine. Of all the DNA, just the CDR3 is kept, 39 bases in frame from base 1. In the germline V gene, CDR1 corresponds to MNHNS and CDR2 to SASEGT. Relative to germline, V is missing 11 bases and J is missing 2 bases, with 6 bases of the junction outside any gene match. In regard to this clonotype: What this receptor recognizes is not known. The sample holds no much larger clone one base away, and base qualities are not on file.

Receptor libraries were prepared by RT-PCR. Sequencing used an Illumina HiSeq 2500. TCRdb ran its own pipeline on the public reads, namely fastp trimming at Q25 and MiXCR clone calling, and kept in-frame beta chains. For every CDR3 protein sequence, its rows merge into one entry that carries the most common genes and DNA. The sample table holds 650,000 to 800,000 distinct CDR3 sequences, of which approximately 13% were seen once. The ten largest clones add up to around 7.3% of the sample. The chain uses TRBV6-1 and TRBJ1-2, and TRBD1 matches 9 of the central bases. The sample in question was PBMCs from blood, obtained approximately 15 days before vaccination. This TCR was sampled from a man aged 45 to 65 who received an inactivated influenza vaccine. Donor details come from another sample of the same person, matched by shared clones. The CDR3 reads CAGETGGNYGYTF. The DNA sequence reads TGTGCCGGTGAAACAGGGGGCAACTATGGCTACACCTTC.